This entry describes one T cell receptor (beta chain). The antigen remains undetermined. This sample is drawn from a study of T cell responses to AZD1222 COVID-19 vaccine. As for the study in general: Second-dose recipients at about 4 or about 12 weeks were treated as one pooled group. General observations from the study: Vaccine-associated CD4 TCRs spanned spike, dominant at 160-218 and 743-854. Scientists sampled the repertoires only once the peak T cell response had passed.

This table comes from immunoSEQ multiplex PCR, and its TCRdb copy is limited to in-frame clones, with some not included. This sample has more than 100,000 clones, with about 92% found just once. The CDR3 consists of 18 residues. Trimming took 5 bases from V and 7 from J; bases not matched to a gene: 17. Germline CDR1 is SGHAT and CDR2 is FQNNGV. The sample consisted of peripheral blood, taken on day 0 of AZD1222 vaccination. The rearrangement uses TRBV11-2 and TRBJ1-2, with 12 bases that match TRBD1. The clonotype comes from an adult in good health. The chain's CDR3 is CASSRPPGQGAYRGGYTF. The CDR3 DNA reads TGTGCCAGCAGCCGTCCCCCGGGACAGGGGGCCTATAGGGGTGGCTACACCTTC.